This record looks at one T cell receptor beta chain sequence and its context. The antigen is unknown. CDR3 length: 14 residues. The germline V gene has CDR1 MDHEN and CDR2 SYDVKM. Trimming removed 2 bases at V and 6 bases at J, with 14 bases between. The sample belongs to a study of blood T cells in healthy people across ages. Study outcomes and limitations: The study could not conclusively compare naive and antigen-experienced cells, given its unsorted PBMCs. It was the long-lived donors that had more naive CD4+ cells and higher diversity than aged donors. It was held that diversity estimates obtained from one million T cells represented underestimates.

A second roughly 6 to 12 cycle PCR used barcoded and J-beta primers. TCRdb re-called the 5' RACE reads with MiXCR, one entry per CDR3 protein. The data contain roughly 1.7 million distinct CDR3 sequences, about 32% of them singletons. The clonotype was recovered from a woman aged 25 to 39 in good health. This chain connects TRBV28 to TRBJ2-7; possibly TRBD1 for D (5 bases). Sequencing input: blood. The CDR3 bases are TGTGCCAGCAGTTTAAACAGGTACACGGGCGAGCAGTACTTC. Translation: CASSLNRYTGEQYF.